The sample holds one count of the clone carrying this T cell receptor (beta chain). Its matching antigen is unknown. These data belong to a study of shared clonotypes between healthy human individuals. Study summary: Participating donors consisted of a couple of women and a few men aged 18 to 49. Study-wide findings and caveats: Only blood underwent sampling, and tissue repertoires likely differ.

Germline V lookup: CDR1 ENHRY, CDR2 SYGVKD. Trimming shortened V by 1 base and J by 0 bases, and 11 bases separated the two germline ends. The CDR3 totals 16 residues. Execution of the assay was at deep level. Every unsorted PBMC PCR replicate was loaded with 250 to 300 ng DNA, tens of thousands of T cell genomes. Assay used: immunoSEQ multiplex PCR; TCRdb lists only in-frame clones, some missing. Of about 490,000 clones in the sample, around 73% were seen once. The TCR sequence derives from a woman aged 40 to 50 in good health. Some clones in this sample may be carry-over from other donors' samples. Sequenced input: PBMCs. The chain carries TRBV10-3 and TRBJ2-3, with D possibly TRBD2 on 6 matching bases. CDR3 region: CAISEFPGESTDTQYF. DNA of the CDR3: TGTGCCATCAGTGAGTTCCCGGGAGAAAGCACAGATACGCAGTATTTT.